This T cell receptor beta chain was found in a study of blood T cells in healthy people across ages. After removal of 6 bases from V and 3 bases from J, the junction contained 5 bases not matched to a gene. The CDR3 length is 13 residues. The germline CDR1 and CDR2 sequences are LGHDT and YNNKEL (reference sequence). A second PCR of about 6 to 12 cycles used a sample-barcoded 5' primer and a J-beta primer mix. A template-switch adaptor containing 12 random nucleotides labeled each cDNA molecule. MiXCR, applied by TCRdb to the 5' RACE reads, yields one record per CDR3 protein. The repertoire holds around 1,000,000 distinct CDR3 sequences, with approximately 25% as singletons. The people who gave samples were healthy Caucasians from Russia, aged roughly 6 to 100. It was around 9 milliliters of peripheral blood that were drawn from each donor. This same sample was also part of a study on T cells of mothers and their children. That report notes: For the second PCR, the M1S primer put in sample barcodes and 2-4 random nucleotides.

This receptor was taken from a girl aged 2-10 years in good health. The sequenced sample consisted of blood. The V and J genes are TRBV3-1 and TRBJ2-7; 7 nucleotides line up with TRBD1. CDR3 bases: TGTGCCAGCAGTCGGGGACAGTTCTACGAGCAGTACTTC. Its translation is CASSRGQFYEQYF.